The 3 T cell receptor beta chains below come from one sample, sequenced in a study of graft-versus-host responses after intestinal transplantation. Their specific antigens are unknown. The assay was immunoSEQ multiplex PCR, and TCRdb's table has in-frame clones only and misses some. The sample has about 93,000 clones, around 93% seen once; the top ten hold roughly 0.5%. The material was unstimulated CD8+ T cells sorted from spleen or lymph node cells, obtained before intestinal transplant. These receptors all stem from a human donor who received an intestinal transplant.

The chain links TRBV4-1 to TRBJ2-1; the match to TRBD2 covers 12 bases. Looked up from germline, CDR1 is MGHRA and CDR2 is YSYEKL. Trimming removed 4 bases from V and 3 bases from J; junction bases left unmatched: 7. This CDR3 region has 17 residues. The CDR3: CASSPLTSGRIYNEQFF. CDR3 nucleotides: TGCGCCAGCAGCCCCTTAACTAGCGGGAGGATCTACAATGAGCAGTTCTTC.

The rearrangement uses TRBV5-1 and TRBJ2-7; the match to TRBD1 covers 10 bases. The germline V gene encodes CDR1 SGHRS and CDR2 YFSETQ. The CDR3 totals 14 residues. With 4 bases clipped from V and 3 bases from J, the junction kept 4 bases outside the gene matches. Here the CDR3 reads CASSPGQGDYEQYF. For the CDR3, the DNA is TGCGCCAGCAGCCCTGGACAGGGGGACTACGAGCAGTACTTC.

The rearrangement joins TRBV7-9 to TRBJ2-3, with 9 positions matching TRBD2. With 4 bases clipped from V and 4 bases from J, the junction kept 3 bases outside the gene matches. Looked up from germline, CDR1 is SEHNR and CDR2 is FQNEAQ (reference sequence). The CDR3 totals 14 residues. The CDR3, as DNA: TGTGCCAGCAGCTACGCGGGGGGGGCAGATACGCAGTATTTT. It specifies CASSYAGGADTQYF.